Below, 21 T cell receptor beta chains from the same sample are listed, as sequenced in a study of monozygotic twins with inflammatory bowel disease. Using the 5' RACE reads, TCRdb records one entry per CDR3 protein without DNA. This listing includes about 450,000 distinct CDR3 sequences. Sequenced: blood. The receptors here all came from a human donor with ulcerative colitis or Crohn's disease, or a healthy co-twin of an affected twin (not recorded which).

V gene TRBV6-5 combines with J gene TRBJ1-5; as DNA is missing, the TRBD1 call by TCRdb cannot be tested. The CDR3 runs to 15 residues. In germline, CDR1 is MNHEY, CDR2 SVGAGI. The CDR3 protein is CASSSGTTGNQPQHF.

The chain employs TRBV6-1 and TRBJ1-1; TCRdb's assignment of TRBD1 cannot be checked, as there is no DNA. CDR3 size: 14 residues. Germline lookup yields CDR1 MNHNS and CDR2 SASEGT. CDR3 amino acids: CASSRITGEGEAFF.

The rearrangement links TRBV5-1 to TRBJ2-5; the TRBD2 assignment by TCRdb is unverifiable without DNA. The germline V gene has CDR1 SGHRS and CDR2 YFSETQ. This CDR3 is 14 amino acids long. This CDR3 is CASSSSGGVETQYF.

The chain has TRBV29-1 and TRBJ2-5. Germline CDR1 reads SQVTM; CDR2 reads ANQGSEA. The CDR3 is 12 residues long. This CDR3 reads CSSQQYQETQYF. Combining the CDR3 with reference TRBV29-1 and TRBJ2-5 gives the whole variable domain SAVISQKPSRDICQRGTSLTIQCQVDSQVTMMFWYRQQPGQSLTLIATANQGSEATYESGFVIDKFPISRPNLTFSTLTVSNMSPEDSSIYLCSSQQYQETQYFGPGTRLLVL.

The CDR3 sequence: CAISTGTGHTEAFF. The chain couples TRBV10-3 to TRBJ1-1; TCRdb designates TRBD1, a call that cannot be tested without DNA. The CDR3 covers 14 residues. Germline V CDR1 and CDR2: ENHRY, SYGVKD.

This rearrangement joins TRBV7-6 to TRBJ2-3. The CDR3 length is 14 residues. CDR1 is SGHVS, CDR2 FNYEAQ, per germline. The CDR3 region is CASSLYGSTDTQYF.

The chain combines TRBV6-2 or TRBV6-3 with TRBJ2-5; TCRdb returns TRBD1, unconfirmable since there is no DNA. CDR1 is MNHEY and CDR2 is SVGEGT in the germline V gene. There are 16 residues in the CDR3. The CDR3 loop reads CASSYSLAPGQETQYF.

J is TRBJ1-1 and V is TRBV13; without DNA, the TCRdb call of TRBD1 cannot be checked. CDR1 and CDR2 from the germline V gene are PRHDT and FYEKMQ (reference sequence). The CDR3 has 13 amino acids. The CDR3 region is CASSPGSERRAFF. The complete variable domain, with remaining parts taken from reference TRBV13 and TRBJ1-1, reads AAGVIQSPRHLIKEKRETATLKCYPIPRHDTVYWYQQGPGQDPQFLISFYEKMQSDKGSIPDRFSAQQFSDYHSELNMSSLELGDSALYFCASSPGSERRAFFGQGTRLTVV.

The chain is built from TRBV9 and TRBJ1-1; TCRdb calls TRBD1, which cannot be checked without DNA. The CDR3 spans 14 residues. Germline V gene data show CDR1 as SGDLS and CDR2 as YYNGEE. CDR3: CASSAGAANTEAFF.

V is TRBV18 and J is TRBJ1-4. Germline V CDR1 and CDR2: KGHSH, LQKENI. The CDR3 has 16 amino acids. The CDR3 sequence is CASSPSDTARWEKLFF.

V gene TRBV30 combines with J gene TRBJ1-1. Germline V CDR1 and CDR2: GTSNPN, SVGIG (reference sequence). This CDR3 has 13 residues. CDR3 residues: CAWRGPVGTEAFF. Variable domain in full (rest from reference TRBV30 and TRBJ1-1): SQTIHQWPATLVQPVGSPLSLECTVEGTSNPNLYWYRQAAGRGLQLLFYSVGIGQISSEVPQNLSASRPQDRQFILSSKKLLLSDSGFYLCAWRGPVGTEAFFGQGTRLTVV.

This chain links TRBV30 with TRBJ2-4; TCRdb designates TRBD1, a call that cannot be tested without DNA. Germline CDR1 GTSNPN, CDR2 SVGIG (reference sequence). The CDR3 is made up of 15 amino acids. CDR3 protein: CACFQYTGSKNIQYF.

The rearrangement uses TRBV27 and TRBJ2-6; the TCRdb D gene call, TRBD2, has no DNA to confirm it. The CDR3 is made up of 17 amino acids. Germline V gene sequence: CDR1 MNHEY, CDR2 SMNVEV (reference sequence). This chain's CDR3 is CVSTMSGTNSGANVLTF.

The genes are TRBV2 and TRBJ2-2; TCRdb designates TRBD2, a call that cannot be tested without DNA. Germline values: CDR1 SNHLY, CDR2 FYNNEI. The CDR3 contains 16 residues. CDR3 amino acids: CASSKRLAANTGELFF. Variable domain in full (rest from reference TRBV2 and TRBJ2-2): EPEVTQTPSHQVTQMGQEVILRCVPISNHLYFYWYRQILGQKVEFLVSFYNNEISEKSEIFDDQFSVERPDGSNFTLKIRSTKLEDSAMYFCASSKRLAANTGELFFGEGSRLTVL.

V gene TRBV12-3 or TRBV12-4 combines with J gene TRBJ2-2. This CDR3 spans 12 amino acids. The CDR3: CASSLPTGELFF.

The chain couples TRBV3-1 to TRBJ2-2; the TRBD2 assignment by TCRdb is unverifiable without DNA. Germline assignment: CDR1 LGHDT and CDR2 YNNKEL (reference sequence). The CDR3 is made up of 14 amino acids. CDR3 loop: CASSLDLVTGELFF.

The chain couples TRBV6-5 to TRBJ2-2. Germline lookup yields CDR1 MNHEY and CDR2 SVGAGI. The CDR3 sequence is 12 residues long. This CDR3 reads CASRFYTGELFF.

The J gene is TRBJ2-1, the V gene TRBV7-9; with no DNA, the TCRdb D assignment of TRBD2 cannot be verified. CDR1 and CDR2 from the germline V gene are SEHNR and FQNEAQ (reference sequence). CDR3 length: 17 amino acids. This CDR3 is CASSSTGTSGSYNEQFF.

The chain recombines TRBV6-5 with TRBJ2-5; TCRdb outputs TRBD1, but without DNA this stays unchecked. Germline CDR1 reads MNHEY; CDR2 reads SVGAGI. The CDR3 runs to 16 residues. The CDR3 is CASSYSGGGAGETQYF.

The chain carries TRBV27 and TRBJ2-7; TCRdb reports TRBD2, a call that lacks DNA to check it against. CDR1 MNHEY and CDR2 SMNVEV come from the germline V gene (reference sequence). The CDR3 spans 17 residues. CDR3 sequence reads: CASSTQRGGISLNEQYF.

V usage is TRBV4-2 and J usage is TRBJ2-7; TCRdb reports TRBD1, a call that lacks DNA to check it against. The CDR3 is 15 amino acids. Germline assignment: CDR1 LGHNA and CDR2 YNFKEQ. The chain's CDR3 is CASSQGRDRTYEQYF.